A single sample is the source of the 31 T cell receptor beta chains below, sequenced in a study of T cells in severe cutaneous drug reactions (dated by TCRdb to 2018 to 2020). Sequencing was performed on donors who were patients with carbamazepine-induced Stevens-Johnson syndrome or toxic epidermal necrolysis (CBZ-SJS/TEN). TCRdb lists the instrument as Illumina MiSeq. For both bulk and single-cell sequencing, libraries were prepared with the iRepertoire multiplex PCR system and TCR subtype-specific primers. Following reprocessing of the reads by TCRdb, the data hold one row per CDR3 protein sequence and no DNA is available. This sample's table contains approximately 9,500 distinct CDR3 sequences. Jointly, the top ten make up roughly 23% of the sample. The specimen was cells from a skin blister. The cell subset or site label for this specimen denotes: unsorted cells from skin lesion blisters. These receptors came from a human donor with Stevens-Johnson syndrome, a severe cutaneous drug reaction.

The chain joins TRBV29-1 to TRBJ2-3; TCRdb's D gene call, TRBD1, goes unchecked for lack of DNA. CDR1 and CDR2 (germline): SQVTM, ANQGSEA. This CDR3 is 14 amino acids long. CDR3: CSSTRGKGTDTQYF.

This clonotype is medium-sized by frequency. CDR3 residues: CSANPQLAGGTYEQYF. J is TRBJ2-7 and V is TRBV20-1; TCRdb's D call of TRBD2 is untestable without DNA. Germline V lookup: CDR1 DFQATT, CDR2 SNEGSKA (reference sequence). This CDR3 is built from 16 residues.

J is TRBJ2-7 and V is TRBV20-1; TCRdb designates TRBD1, a call that cannot be tested without DNA. The germline CDR1 and CDR2 sequences are DFQATT and SNEGSKA (reference sequence). The CDR3 is 14 amino acids. The CDR3 spells CSAVTGTGLNEQYF.

V is TRBV29-1 and J is TRBJ2-7. Germline V gene sequence: CDR1 SQVTM, CDR2 ANQGSEA. The CDR3 contains 13 residues. CDR3 residues: CSALDGYSYEQYF.

The V and J genes are TRBV29-1 and TRBJ2-1. Looked up from germline, CDR1 is SQVTM and CDR2 is ANQGSEA. The CDR3 is made up of 12 amino acids. This chain's CDR3 is CSVETNYNEQFF.

The J gene is TRBJ2-7, the V gene TRBV29-1. Germline assignment: CDR1 SQVTM and CDR2 ANQGSEA. The CDR3 totals 14 residues. The CDR3 region is CSVIIRQVGHEQYF.

The chain uses TRBV29-1 and TRBJ2-7; TCRdb gives TRBD1 as the D gene, but with no DNA this cannot be confirmed. Germline V gene data show CDR1 as SQVTM and CDR2 as ANQGSEA. This CDR3 spans 15 amino acids. The CDR3 loop is CSVEDRDSRSYEQYF.

This clonotype is classed as medium-sized by frequency. The rearrangement joins TRBV20-1 to TRBJ2-2; the TRBD2 assignment by TCRdb is unverifiable without DNA. There are 14 residues in the CDR3. CDR1 DFQATT and CDR2 SNEGSKA come from the germline V gene (reference sequence). This CDR3 is CSARSGANTGELFF.

This rearrangement joins TRBV20-1 to TRBJ2-5; with no DNA, the TCRdb D assignment of TRBD2 cannot be verified. CDR3 length: 15 amino acids. CDR1 DFQATT and CDR2 SNEGSKA come from the germline V gene (reference sequence). The CDR3 loop reads CSARDQASFQETQYF.

The CDR3 here is CASSESWAGSYEQYF. The V and J genes are TRBV6-1 and TRBJ2-7. Per the germline V gene, CDR1 is MNHNS and CDR2 is SASEGT. This CDR3 contains 15 residues.

The chain recombines TRBV20-1 with TRBJ2-1. Germline loops: CDR1 DFQATT, CDR2 SNEGSKA (reference sequence). CDR3 length: 15 residues. The CDR3 spells CSARDIRGDYNEQFF.

The V and J genes are TRBV29-1 and TRBJ1-1; the TRBD1 assignment by TCRdb is unverifiable without DNA. The CDR3 extends over 15 amino acids. The germline V gene encodes CDR1 SQVTM and CDR2 ANQGSEA. The CDR3 spells CSVEVQESVNTEAFF.

The J gene is TRBJ2-7, the V gene TRBV20-1; absent DNA, TCRdb's TRBD2 call cannot be checked. This CDR3 is built from 13 residues. Germline-derived CDR1 and CDR2 are DFQATT and SNEGSKA (reference sequence). CDR3 residues: CSAQAGGAYEQYF.

The chain uses TRBV29-1 and TRBJ1-5. This CDR3 spans 14 amino acids. Germline CDR1 is SQVTM and CDR2 is ANQGSEA. CDR3 region: CSVEGQTINQPQHF.

According to its frequency, this clonotype is medium-sized. The J gene is TRBJ1-5, the V gene TRBV20-1; TCRdb outputs TRBD1, but without DNA this stays unchecked. CDR3 size: 14 residues. The V gene's germline CDR1 is DFQATT and CDR2 SNEGSKA (reference sequence). CDR3 amino acids: CSALGQGAGQPQHF.

The chain couples TRBV29-1 to TRBJ2-2; without DNA, the TCRdb call of TRBD2 cannot be checked. Per germline, CDR1 SQVTM and CDR2 ANQGSEA. CDR3 size: 13 residues. CDR3 amino acids: CSVEASVNGELFF.

This sequence joins TRBV20-1 and TRBJ1-1. CDR3 length: 14 amino acids. Per germline, CDR1 DFQATT and CDR2 SNEGSKA (reference sequence). This chain's CDR3 is CSASLSGAGTEAFF.

Frequency places this clonotype as medium-sized. V usage is TRBV20-1 and J usage is TRBJ1-3. Germline CDR1 DFQATT, CDR2 SNEGSKA (reference sequence). This CDR3 is built from 12 residues. The CDR3 here is CSAAASGNTIYF.

V is TRBV29-1 and J is TRBJ2-1; no DNA is available, so the TRBD2 call from TCRdb remains unchecked. There are 14 residues in the CDR3. From germline, CDR1 is SQVTM and CDR2 ANQGSEA. CDR3: CSVDPSGSSDEQFF.

The chain recombines TRBV29-1 with TRBJ2-7; TCRdb lists TRBD1, though no DNA is available to test this call. The CDR3 consists of 13 residues. Germline loops: CDR1 SQVTM, CDR2 ANQGSEA. The CDR3 reads CSVRTGSTYEQYF.

Considering frequency, this clonotype is medium-sized (0.01 to 0.1%). The chain is built from TRBV20-1 and TRBJ2-3; the TRBD1 assignment by TCRdb is unverifiable without DNA. CDR3 length: 19 amino acids. The germline V gene encodes CDR1 DFQATT and CDR2 SNEGSKA (reference sequence). CDR3 loop: CSARDFSTGSPTVTDTQYF.

The chain recombines TRBV5-1 with TRBJ1-1. This CDR3 is 13 amino acids long. Germline-derived CDR1 and CDR2 are SGHRS and YFSETQ. This CDR3 is CASSLNAFTEAFF.

The chain couples TRBV29-1 to TRBJ2-1; the D call from TCRdb, TRBD2, cannot be confirmed without DNA. From germline, CDR1 is SQVTM and CDR2 ANQGSEA. CDR3 length: 14 amino acids. CDR3 sequence reads: CSVGRDLSYNEQFF.

The chain uses TRBV20-1 and TRBJ2-7; TCRdb names TRBD1, which stays unverified in the absence of DNA. Germline V gene sequence: CDR1 DFQATT, CDR2 SNEGSKA (reference sequence). The CDR3 is made up of 14 amino acids. The CDR3 loop reads CSASRDGNTYEQYF.

According to its frequency, this clonotype is medium-sized. This chain uses TRBV20-1 with TRBJ2-5. Germline loops: CDR1 DFQATT, CDR2 SNEGSKA (reference sequence). CDR3 length equals 12 residues. This CDR3 reads CSARGGKKTQYF.

The CDR3 sequence: CSVEGREFREQYF. The chain has TRBV29-1 and TRBJ2-7; TCRdb gives TRBD1 as the D gene, but with no DNA this cannot be confirmed. Germline CDR1 is SQVTM and CDR2 is ANQGSEA. The CDR3 covers 13 residues.

This chain links TRBV29-1 with TRBJ1-5. The CDR3 loop spans 13 amino acids. Germline V gene data show CDR1 as SQVTM and CDR2 as ANQGSEA. CDR3 sequence: CSVAGNLNQPQHF. Full variable domain (missing parts from reference TRBV29-1 and TRBJ1-5): SAVISQKPSRDICQRGTSLTIQCQVDSQVTMMFWYRQQPGQSLTLIATANQGSEATYESGFVIDKFPISRPNLTFSTLTVSNMSPEDSSIYLCSVAGNLNQPQHFGDGTRLSIL.

V usage is TRBV29-1 and J usage is TRBJ1-2; TCRdb names TRBD1, which stays unverified in the absence of DNA. The CDR3 length is 14 residues. Looked up from germline, CDR1 is SQVTM and CDR2 is ANQGSEA. The CDR3 sequence is CSANGQGSTYGYTF.

The V gene is TRBV20-1, the J gene TRBJ2-1. Germline V gives CDR1 DFQATT, CDR2 SNEGSKA (reference sequence). This CDR3 is 18 amino acids long. CDR3 sequence reads: CSARVQDAKRRSYNEQFF.

V is TRBV12-3 or TRBV12-4 and J is TRBJ1-3. The CDR3 spans 12 residues. The CDR3 is CASSLSANKVYF.

V and J are TRBV29-1 and TRBJ2-7; TCRdb calls TRBD2, which cannot be checked without DNA. This CDR3 region has 14 residues. Germline CDR1 SQVTM, CDR2 ANQGSEA. CDR3 in amino acids: CSATGLAGSYEQYF.